What follows are 17 T cell receptor beta chains derived from one specimen sequenced in a study of shared clonotypes between healthy human individuals. The table came from immunoSEQ multiplex PCR; TCRdb's copy has only in-frame clones and leaves some out. The sample yields hundreds of thousands of clones, 97% seen once. The sequenced material came from naive CD4+ T cells sorted from blood. Regarding subset: CD45RA+ positively selected. These receptors originate from a woman aged 25 to 39 in good health.

The rearrangement uses TRBV30 and TRBJ1-3, with unresolved D. Per germline, CDR1 GTSNPN and CDR2 SVGIG (reference sequence). This CDR3 has 14 amino acids. Trimming pared 3 bases from V and 0 bases from J, leaving 9 bases between. The chain's CDR3 is CAWSRYPSGNTIYF. The CDR3, as DNA: TGTGCCTGGAGCCGATACCCCTCTGGAAACACCATATATTTT. The entire variable domain, with the rest obtained from reference TRBV30 and TRBJ1-3, is as follows: SQTIHQWPATLVQPVGSPLSLECTVEGTSNPNLYWYRQAAGRGLQLLFYSVGIGQISSEVPQNLSASRPQDRQFILSSKKLLLSDSGFYLCAWSRYPSGNTIYFGEGSWLTVV.

The CDR3 DNA follows: TGTGCCAGCAGCTTAGTGGGGAAAGCAGGCTACGAGCAGTACTTC. The encoded protein is CASSLVGKAGYEQYF. V gene TRBV7-9 combines with J gene TRBJ2-7; unclear D gene. The germline CDR1 and CDR2 sequences are SEHNR and FQNEAQ (reference sequence). Deletions cut 1 base from V and 3 bases from J, with 13 bases between. The CDR3 sequence is 15 residues long.

The chain couples TRBV11-2 to TRBJ2-7; 10 nucleotides line up with TRBD2. The CDR3 extends over 16 amino acids. V lost 1 base to trimming and J lost 0 bases; unmatched junction nucleotides: 3. CDR1 and CDR2 from the germline V gene are SGHAT and FQNNGV. The CDR3: CASSLGGTSASYEQYF. The CDR3 DNA follows: TGTGCCAGCAGCTTAGGTGGGACTAGCGCCTCCTACGAGCAGTACTTC.

The chain combines TRBV5-1 with TRBJ2-5; D not resolved. The CDR3 has 13 residues. Germline CDR1 SGHRS, CDR2 YFSETQ. The V end lost 4 bases, the J end lost 3 bases, and 10 bases lay between the germline ends. The CDR3 reads CASSQQIEETQYF. The CDR3 DNA is TGCGCCAGCAGCCAACAAATCGAAGAGACCCAGTACTTC. Combining the CDR3 with reference TRBV5-1 and TRBJ2-5 gives the whole variable domain KAGVTQTPRYLIKTRGQQVTLSCSPISGHRSVSWYQQTPGQGLQFLFEYFSETQRNKGNFPGRFSGRQFSNSRSEMNVSTLELGDSALYLCASSQQIEETQYFGPGTRLLVL.

This chain uses TRBV27 with TRBJ2-2; no firm D call. Germline CDR1 and CDR2: MNHEY and SMNVEV (reference sequence). CDR3 length: 14 amino acids. V was cut by 5 bases and J by 4 bases, with 11 bases left in between. In DNA form, the CDR3 reads TGTGCCAGCAGTAAACACGGCTTCACCGGGGAGCTGTTTTTT. It specifies CASSKHGFTGELFF.

V usage is TRBV6-6 and J usage is TRBJ1-3; D unresolved. This CDR3 contains 14 residues. Germline V gene data show CDR1 as MNHNY and CDR2 as SVGAGI (reference sequence). Trimming took off 9 bases at V and 0 bases at J, with 12 bases between the two ends. The CDR3 bases are TGTGCCAGTCTTGGCAGGCGCTCTGGAAACACCATATATTTT. Protein: CASLGRRSGNTIYF.

The DNA for the CDR3 is TGTGCCAGCAGCCACCTCGAGGGCTCCGAGCAGTACTTC. Translated, it gives CASSHLEGSEQYF. This chain uses TRBV14 with TRBJ2-7; perhaps TRBD2 as D (5 bases). V lost 3 bases to trimming and J lost 6 bases, with 12 bases between them. The CDR3 totals 13 residues. The V gene's germline CDR1 is SGHDN and CDR2 FVKESK.

The rearrangement uses TRBV21-1 and TRBJ2-1; the tabulated D call, TRBD1, remains unverified against the DNA. TRBV21-1 represents a pseudogene. The CDR3 is 16 residues long. The CDR3 protein is CASSKSGDRKYNEQFF. The CDR3 region has the DNA TGTGCCAGCAGCAAGTCGGGGGACAGAAAGTACAATGAGCAGTTCTTC.

The J gene is TRBJ1-5, the V gene TRBV28; D is perhaps TRBD1 (6 bases). The V end lost 5 bases, the J end lost 4 bases, and 9 bases lay between the germline ends. The CDR3 runs 13 residues. Germline V gene data show CDR1 as MDHEN and CDR2 as SYDVKM. The CDR3 DNA reads as TGTGCCAGCAGTATCCAGGGGAATCAGCCCCAGCATTTT. Its protein product is CASSIQGNQPQHF.

J is TRBJ2-2 and V is TRBV19; D could derive from TRBD1 or TRBD2 (5 bases each). CDR1 and CDR2 (germline): LNHDA, SQIVND (reference sequence). Trimming pared 9 bases from V and 4 bases from J, leaving 21 bases between. This CDR3 comprises 16 residues. CDR3 bases: TGTGCCAGCTTTTCCCCGGGACCAGTCATCACCGGGGAGCTGTTTTTT. Encoded protein: CASFSPGPVITGELFF.

CDR3 loop: CASSPRRQSSYEQYF. Written as DNA, the CDR3 is TGTGCCAGCAGCCCACGCCGGCAGAGCTCCTACGAGCAGTACTTC. The rearrangement uses TRBV7-9 and TRBJ2-7; D gene unclear. CDR1 is SEHNR and CDR2 is FQNEAQ in the germline V gene (reference sequence). Trimming cost V 5 bases and J 0 bases, with 14 bases left between them. CDR3 length: 15 residues.

The chain couples TRBV6-1 to TRBJ2-2; 7 bases fit TRBD1. Germline CDR1 MNHNS, CDR2 SASEGT. J gave up 1 base and V 1 base, and 3 bases lay outside the gene matches. This CDR3 has 16 amino acids. The CDR3 reads CASSEGDSLNTGELFF. The CDR3 DNA is TGTGCCAGCAGTGAAGGGGACAGCCTGAACACCGGGGAGCTGTTTTTT.

This chain connects TRBV2 to TRBJ1-3; no firm D call. The V gene lost 6 bases and the J gene lost 10 bases, with 19 bases spanning the gap. Germline V gene sequence: CDR1 SNHLY, CDR2 FYNNEI. This CDR3 is built from 14 residues. This CDR3 is CASRITDRSSTIYF. The CDR3 bases are TGTGCCAGCAGAATAACGGACCGTTCATCAACCATATATTTT.

This chain links TRBV18 with TRBJ2-2; D unresolved. Germline lookup yields CDR1 KGHSH and CDR2 LQKENI. The CDR3 covers 12 residues. Trimming removed 11 bases from V and 3 bases from J, with 10 bases in between. CDR3 DNA sequence: TGTGCCGGACGAACTGACACCGGGGAGCTGTTTTTT. Encoded protein: CAGRTDTGELFF.

The gene calls are TRBV30 and TRBJ1-5, with D maybe TRBD1 (6 bases). The germline V gene encodes CDR1 GTSNPN and CDR2 SVGIG (reference sequence). This CDR3 contains 14 residues. Trimming shortened V by 1 base and J by 2 bases, and 9 bases separated the two germline ends. In DNA form, the CDR3 reads TGTGCCTGGAGTGGGACAGATGGCAATCAGCCCCAGCATTTT. The encoded protein is CAWSGTDGNQPQHF.

This chain connects TRBV5-8 to TRBJ1-5; no clear D. Trimming stripped 2 bases from V and 0 bases from J, with 15 bases between. The CDR3 length is 17 residues. The V gene's germline CDR1 is SGHTS and CDR2 YDEGEE. CDR3 nucleotide sequence: TGTGCCAGCAGCTTACAGACGGGTAGCTATAGCAATCAGCCCCAGCATTTT. It translates to CASSLQTGSYSNQPQHF.

V and J are TRBV7-9 and TRBJ1-2; TRBD1 matches 7 bases. Germline CDR1 SEHNR, CDR2 FQNEAQ (reference sequence). The CDR3 totals 13 residues. The V and J ends lost 2 bases and 4 bases, in that order; junction bases with no gene match: 1. The CDR3 region has the DNA TGTGCCAGCAGCTTAAAGGGGGCCTATGGCTACACCTTC. It specifies CASSLKGAYGYTF.